Listed below are T cell receptor beta chains from one sample, sequenced in a study of blood T cell repertoires in COVID-19. The assay was immunoSEQ multiplex PCR, and TCRdb's table has in-frame clones only and misses some. The sample carries 310,000 or so clones, 90% recorded once. The sample taken for sequencing was PBMCs or T cells enriched from blood (not recorded which). The receptors stem from a woman in her 30s who had recovered from COVID-19. CDR3s include the opening cysteine and the closing phenylalanine or tryptophan. Each record gives: D gene, J gene, V gene, clone size, CDR3 DNA, CDR3 protein. D genes are given only for firm matches. Clone size appears in some rows only: once, few, many, or a class for an expanded clone.

d_call: NA; j_call: TRBJ1-5; v_call: TRBV10-3; clone_size: NA; cdr3_nt: TGTGCCACCACACAGGTGTTGAGTCAGCCCCAGCATTTT; cdr3_aa: CATTQVLSQPQHF
d_call: TRBD1; j_call: TRBJ1-5; v_call: TRBV5-6; clone_size: NA; cdr3_nt: TGTGCCAGCAGCGCAGGACAGGCGCAGGGATCCACAGCCCAGCATTTT; cdr3_aa: CASSAGQAQGSTAQHF
d_call: NA; j_call: TRBJ2-1; v_call: TRBV19; clone_size: NA; cdr3_nt: TGTGCCAGTAGTCCGTCCAGGCGGGTAGCGTCCCACAATGAGCAGTTCTTC; cdr3_aa: CASSPSRRVASHNEQFF
d_call: TRBD1; j_call: TRBJ2-7; v_call: TRBV12-5; clone_size: NA; cdr3_nt: TGTGCTAGTGGTTTAAGGATTTTAGGGGACAGGGTCTACGAGCAGTACTTC; cdr3_aa: CASGLRILGDRVYEQYF
d_call: NA; j_call: TRBJ1-1; v_call: TRBV6-5; clone_size: NA; cdr3_nt: TGTGCCAGCGAGGTAGGGGTTGGGGTGAACACTGAAGCTTTCTTT; cdr3_aa: CASEVGVGVNTEAFF
d_call: NA; j_call: TRBJ1-5; v_call: TRBV5-5; clone_size: once; cdr3_nt: TGTGCCAGCAGCGTGGGAACGAGTGGCAATCAGCCCCAGCATTTT; cdr3_aa: CASSVGTSGNQPQHF
d_call: TRBD2; j_call: TRBJ2-3; v_call: TRBV30; clone_size: NA; cdr3_nt: TGTGCCTGGAGCTCCCTAGCGGGAGAGTACACAGATACGCAGTATTTT; cdr3_aa: CAWSSLAGEYTDTQYF
d_call: NA; j_call: TRBJ2-5; v_call: TRBV6-2/TRBV6-3; clone_size: NA; cdr3_nt: TGTGCCAGCAGTTCCCGGCTAGGAGAGACCCAGTACTTC; cdr3_aa: CASSSRLGETQYF
d_call: TRBD2; j_call: TRBJ2-1; v_call: TRBV20-1; clone_size: few; cdr3_nt: TGCAGTGCTAGTCCTGGACTAGCGGTAACCTCCTACAATGAGCAGTTCTTC; cdr3_aa: CSASPGLAVTSYNEQFF
d_call: NA; j_call: TRBJ2-7; v_call: TRBV6-2/TRBV6-3; clone_size: once; cdr3_nt: TGTGCCAGCAGTTACTCGAACCCAGGGGCGTCTTCGTACGAGCAGTACTTC; cdr3_aa: CASSYSNPGASSYEQYF
d_call: NA; j_call: TRBJ1-5; v_call: TRBV5-5; clone_size: NA; cdr3_nt: TGTGCCAGCAGCTTGGTACAGGGTAATCAGCCCCAGCATTTT; cdr3_aa: CASSLVQGNQPQHF
d_call: TRBD2; j_call: TRBJ2-1; v_call: TRBV11-2; clone_size: NA; cdr3_nt: TGTGCCAGCAGCTTACCCCCGGGACTAGCGTCCTACAATGAGCAGTTCTTC; cdr3_aa: CASSLPPGLASYNEQFF
d_call: NA; j_call: TRBJ2-7; v_call: TRBV19; clone_size: NA; cdr3_nt: TGTGCCAGTAGTTGGCTCAGGGTTTTGAGCGAGCAGTACTTC; cdr3_aa: CASSWLRVLSEQYF
d_call: NA; j_call: TRBJ2-7; v_call: TRBV12-3/TRBV12-4; clone_size: NA; cdr3_nt: TGTGCCAGCATTCCAACTAGCCGCGAGCAGTACTTC; cdr3_aa: CASIPTSREQYF